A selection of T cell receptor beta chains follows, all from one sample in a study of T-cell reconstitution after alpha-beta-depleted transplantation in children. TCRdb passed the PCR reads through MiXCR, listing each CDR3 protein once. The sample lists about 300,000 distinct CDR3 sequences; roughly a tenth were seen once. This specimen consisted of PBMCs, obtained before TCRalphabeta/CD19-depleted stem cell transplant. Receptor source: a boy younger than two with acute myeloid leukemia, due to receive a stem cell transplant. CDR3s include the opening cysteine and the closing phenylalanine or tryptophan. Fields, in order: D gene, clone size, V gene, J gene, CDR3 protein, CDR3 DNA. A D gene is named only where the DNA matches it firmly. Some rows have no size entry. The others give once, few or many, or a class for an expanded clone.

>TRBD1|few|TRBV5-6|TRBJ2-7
CASSFGTGKYEQYF
TGTGCCAGCAGCTTTGGGACAGGAAAATACGAGCAGTACTTC
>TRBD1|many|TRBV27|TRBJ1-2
CASSLSQPDRALYGYTF
TGTGCCAGCAGTTTATCCCAACCTGACAGGGCCCTTTATGGCTACACCTTC
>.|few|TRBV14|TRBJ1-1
CASSRAIRYTEAFF
TGTGCCAGCAGCCGAGCGATTAGGTACACTGAAGCTTTCTTT
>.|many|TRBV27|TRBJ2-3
CASNFLPNRESTDTQYF
TGTGCCAGCAATTTCCTACCTAACAGGGAAAGCACAGATACGCAGTATTTT
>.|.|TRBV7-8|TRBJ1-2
CASSPGRGGYGYTF
TGTGCCAGCAGCCCGGGGAGGGGCGGCTATGGCTACACCTTC
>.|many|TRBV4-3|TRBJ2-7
CASSQERVPASYEQYF
TGCGCCAGCAGCCAAGAGAGAGTGCCAGCGTCCTACGAGCAGTACTTC
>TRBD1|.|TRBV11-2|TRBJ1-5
CASSLGRQGSSNQPQHF
TGTGCCAGCAGCTTGGGGAGACAGGGATCCAGCAATCAGCCCCAGCATTTT
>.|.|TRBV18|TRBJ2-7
CASSPPRQAPYEQYF
TGTGCCAGCTCACCTCCTCGACAGGCGCCCTACGAGCAGTACTTC
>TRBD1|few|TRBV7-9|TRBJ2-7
CASSGQGASYEQYF
TGTGCCAGCAGCGGACAGGGGGCCTCCTACGAGCAGTACTTC
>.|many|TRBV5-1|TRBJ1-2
CASGYTDRTYGYTF
TGCGCCAGCGGATATACGGACCGAACCTATGGCTACACCTTC
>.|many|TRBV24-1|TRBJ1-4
CATSDSGTANEKLFF
TGTGCCACCAGTGATTCCGGGACGGCTAATGAAAAACTGTTTTTT
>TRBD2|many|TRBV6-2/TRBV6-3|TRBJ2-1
CASSRAGWNEQFF
TGTGCCAGCAGTCGAGCGGGATGGAATGAGCAGTTCTTC
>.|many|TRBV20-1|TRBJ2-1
CSAKRVPSYNEQFF
TGCAGTGCAAAGCGGGTCCCCTCCTACAATGAGCAGTTCTTC
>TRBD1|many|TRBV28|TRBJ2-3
CASHLTGGHTDTQYF
TGTGCCAGCCACCTAACAGGGGGCCACACAGATACGCAGTATTTT
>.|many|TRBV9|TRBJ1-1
CASTSDGGNTEAFF
TGTGCCAGCACCTCGGACGGAGGGAACACTGAAGCTTTCTTT
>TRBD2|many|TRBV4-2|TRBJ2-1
CASSPASGRDEQFF
TGTGCCAGCAGCCCGGCTAGCGGGAGAGATGAGCAGTTCTTC
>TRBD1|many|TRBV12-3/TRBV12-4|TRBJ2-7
CASSLGQGGVYEQYF
TGTGCCAGCAGTTTAGGACAGGGGGGTGTCTACGAGCAGTACTTC
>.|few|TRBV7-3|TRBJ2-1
CASILTSRGYNEQFF
TGTGCCAGCATCTTAACTAGTAGGGGCTACAATGAGCAGTTCTTC
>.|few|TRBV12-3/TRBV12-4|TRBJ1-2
CASSSGPTARPF
TGTGCCAGCAGTTCGGGACCGACGGCTCGTCCCTTC
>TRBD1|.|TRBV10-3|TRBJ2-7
CAINRQGSSYEQYF
TGTGCCATCAATCGACAGGGAAGCTCCTACGAGCAGTACTTC
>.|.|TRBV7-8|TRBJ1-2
CASSLRGAAYGYTF
TGTGCCAGCAGCTTAAGGGGAGCAGCCTATGGCTACACCTTC
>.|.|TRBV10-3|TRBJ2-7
CAISEPGFEQYF
TGTGCCATCAGTGAGCCGGGTTTTGAGCAGTACTTC
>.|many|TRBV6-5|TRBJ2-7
CASSYAQGTKSYEQYF
TGTGCCAGCAGTTACGCGCAAGGGACCAAGTCCTACGAGCAGTACTTC
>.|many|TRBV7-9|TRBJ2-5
CASSYTGAGTQYF
TGTGCCAGCAGCTACACAGGCGCGGGGACCCAGTACTTC
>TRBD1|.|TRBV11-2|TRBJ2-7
CASSHPTGGGSYEQYF
TGTGCCAGCAGCCACCCGACAGGGGGAGGATCCTACGAGCAGTACTTC
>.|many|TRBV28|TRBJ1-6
CASSWDSSRALHF
TGTGCCAGCAGTTGGGACTCCTCTCGGGCCCTCCACTTT
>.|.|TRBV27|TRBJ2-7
CASADWQFSYEQYF
TGTGCCAGCGCCGATTGGCAGTTCTCCTACGAGCAGTACTTC
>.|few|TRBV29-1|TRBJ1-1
CSAMLNTEAFF
TGCAGCGCCATGTTGAACACTGAAGCTTTCTTT
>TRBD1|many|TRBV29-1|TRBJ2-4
CSVEDIQGAHIQYF
TGCAGCGTTGAGGATATCCAGGGGGCGCACATTCAGTACTTC
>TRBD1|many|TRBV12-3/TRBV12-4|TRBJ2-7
CASSPDNAGTGHFEQYF
TGTGCCAGCAGTCCCGACAACGCCGGGACAGGCCACTTTGAGCAGTACTTC
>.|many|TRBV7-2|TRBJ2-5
CASSLVGAWETQYF
TGTGCCAGCAGCTTAGTAGGGGCTTGGGAGACCCAGTACTTC
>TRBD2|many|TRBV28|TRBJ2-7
CASSISGRAPEQYF
TGTGCCAGCAGTATTAGCGGGAGGGCCCCCGAGCAGTACTTC
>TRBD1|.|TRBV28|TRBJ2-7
CASSPPGTDLPYEQYF
TGTGCCAGCAGCCCCCCCGGGACAGACCTTCCCTACGAGCAGTACTTC
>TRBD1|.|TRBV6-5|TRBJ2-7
CASSYRDREAYDQYF
TGTGCCAGCAGTTACAGGGACAGGGAGGCCTACGACCAGTACTTC
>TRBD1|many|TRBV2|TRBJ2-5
CASTEDRAETQYF
TGTGCCAGCACTGAGGACAGGGCTGAGACCCAGTACTTC
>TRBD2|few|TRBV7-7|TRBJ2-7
CASSSILAGAYEQYF
TGTGCCAGCAGCTCGATCCTAGCGGGAGCCTACGAGCAGTACTTC
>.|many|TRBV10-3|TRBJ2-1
CAIGLGNEQFF
TGTGCCATCGGCCTTGGCAATGAGCAGTTCTTC
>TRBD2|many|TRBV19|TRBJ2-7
CASSIGLAGPSYEQYF
TGTGCCAGTAGTATAGGACTAGCGGGGCCTTCCTACGAGCAGTACTTC
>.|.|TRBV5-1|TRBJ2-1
CASYYGPHNEQFF
TGCGCCAGCTACTATGGGCCCCACAATGAGCAGTTCTTC
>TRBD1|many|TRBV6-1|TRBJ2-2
CASLETGGETTGELFF
TGTGCCAGCCTAGAGACAGGGGGCGAAACCACCGGGGAGCTGTTTTTT
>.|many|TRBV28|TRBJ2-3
CASSARIEGLGTDTQYF
TGTGCCAGCAGTGCCCGAATCGAAGGACTTGGCACAGATACGCAGTATTTT
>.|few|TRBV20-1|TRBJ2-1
CSARGTREQFF
TGCAGTGCTAGAGGGACTCGGGAGCAGTTCTTC
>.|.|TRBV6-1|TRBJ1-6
CASRPPRRGVLKGALHF
TGTGCCAGCAGACCCCCTAGGAGGGGAGTCCTAAAAGGGGCCCTCCACTTT
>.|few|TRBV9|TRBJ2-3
CASSVDDPSTDTQYF
TGTGCCAGCAGCGTAGATGACCCCAGCACAGATACGCAGTATTTT
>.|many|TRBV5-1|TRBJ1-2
CASSLRGFDGYTF
TGCGCCAGCAGCTTAAGGGGGTTTGATGGCTACACCTTC
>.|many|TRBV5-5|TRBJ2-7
CASSYLRRVHEQYF
TGTGCCAGCAGCTACTTAAGAAGGGTCCACGAGCAGTACTTC
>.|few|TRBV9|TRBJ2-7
CASSVGTNSYEQYF
TGTGCCAGCAGCGTAGGGACAAACTCCTACGAGCAGTACTTC
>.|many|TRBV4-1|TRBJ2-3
CASSQEATDTQYF
TGCGCCAGCAGCCAAGAGGCCACAGATACGCAGTATTTT
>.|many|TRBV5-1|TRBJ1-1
CASSPEGGRLAFF
TGCGCCAGCAGCCCGGAAGGAGGGCGATTGGCTTTCTTT
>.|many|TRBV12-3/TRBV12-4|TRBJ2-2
CASTSAGKELFF
TGTGCCAGCACCTCAGCTGGAAAGGAGCTGTTTTTT
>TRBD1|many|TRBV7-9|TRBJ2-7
CASSARRQGYEQYF
TGTGCCAGCAGCGCTCGAAGACAGGGGTACGAGCAGTACTTC
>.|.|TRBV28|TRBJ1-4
CASSFLTAEKLFF
TGTGCCAGCAGTTTCCTGACCGCTGAAAAACTGTTTTTT
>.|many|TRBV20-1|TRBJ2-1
CSAHQSSRGYNEQFF
TGCAGTGCCCATCAAAGTTCCCGGGGGTACAATGAGCAGTTCTTC
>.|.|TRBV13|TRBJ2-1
CASSLERGSTYNEQFF
TGTGCCAGCAGCTTAGAAAGGGGTTCCACCTACAATGAGCAGTTCTTC